This entry features one TCR beta chain sequence. Its antigen is as yet unknown. Germline CDR1 LNHNV, CDR2 YYDKDF (reference sequence). After removal of 3 bases from V and 7 bases from J, the junction contained 4 bases not matched to a gene. The CDR3 runs to 14 residues. This table comes from immunoSEQ multiplex PCR, and its TCRdb copy is limited to in-frame clones, with some not included. This sample carries about 150,000 clones, approximately 91% of them seen once, and the ten largest clones take 6.9%. The sample originates from a study of T cell responses to AZD1222 COVID-19 vaccine. Study-level results: Elevations in Spike-specific TCR breadth and depth followed administration of two AZD1222 doses. Females made up more of the donors, who were largely white British, and clonal diversity may have come out too low. Only a handful of AZD1222 recipients tested seropositive at baseline. Unmutated variant regions reportedly attract nearly half of all spike-specific TCRs.

The clonotype originates from an adult who had recovered from COVID-19. The source was peripheral blood, collected after recovery from COVID-19. The V gene is TRBV15, the J gene TRBJ1-5; 9 nucleotides agree with TRBD1. Here the CDR3 DNA reads TGTGCCACCAGCAGGGAACAGGGGGCGCAGCCCCAGCATTTT. Protein: CATSREQGAQPQHF.